The rows below give T cell receptor beta chains drawn from one sample of a study of PD-1 blockade in classical Hodgkin lymphoma. This table comes from immunoSEQ multiplex PCR, and its TCRdb copy is limited to in-frame clones, with some not included. The repertoire holds under 110,000 clones, with 75% to 90% as singletons. The sequences come from peripheral blood mononuclear cells (PBMCs), collected before the second cycle of nivolumab. These TCRs come from a human donor with classical Hodgkin lymphoma. Each CDR3 is given with its conserved first and last residue. D genes are given only for firm matches. Rows may omit the clone size; those that give it use once, few, many or a size class.

cdr3_aa,cdr3_nt,j_call,d_call,clone_size,v_call
CASSLSLGLVTEAFF,TGTGCCAGCAGTTTATCGTTGGGCTTGGTCACTGAAGCTTTCTTT,TRBJ1-1,.,.,TRBV27
CASSWNRGANTGELFF,TGTGCCAGCAGCTGGAACAGGGGGGCGAACACCGGGGAGCTGTTTTTT,TRBJ2-2,TRBD1,.,TRBV5-6
CASSFLGVQGSPLHF,TGTGCCAGCAGCTTCTTGGGGGTTCAGGGTTCACCCCTCCACTTT,TRBJ1-6,.,.,TRBV7-2
CASSVEPSGVLGELFF,TGTGCCAGCAGCGTAGAGCCGAGCGGGGTCTTGGGGGAGCTGTTTTTT,TRBJ2-2,TRBD2,.,TRBV9
CASRRSYFGTDTQYF,TGTGCCAGCAGAAGGAGCTATTTTGGCACAGATACGCAGTATTTT,TRBJ2-3,.,.,TRBV14
CASNPTGDSPLHF,TGTGCCAGCAACCCGACAGGGGACTCACCCCTCCACTTT,TRBJ1-6,TRBD1,.,TRBV6-1
CAWSVMGTEAFF,TGTGCCTGGAGTGTTATGGGCACTGAAGCTTTCTTT,TRBJ1-1,.,.,TRBV30
CASSYPGDRDTQYF,TGTGCCAGCAGTTACCCGGGGGACCGAGATACGCAGTATTTT,TRBJ2-3,.,.,TRBV6-5
CASSLTFTNTEAFF,TGTGCCAGCAGCCTCACATTCACGAACACTGAAGCTTTCTTT,TRBJ1-1,.,once,TRBV7-2
CASSPETVPSQFF,TGTGCCAGCTCCCCGGAGACAGTCCCCTCCCAGTTCTTC,TRBJ2-1,.,.,TRBV18
CASGDRTYEQYF,TGTGCCAGCGGGGACAGAACCTACGAGCAGTACTTC,TRBJ2-7,TRBD1,.,TRBV6-5
CASSLDGYNSPLHF,TGTGCCAGCAGCTTAGACGGATATAATTCACCCCTCCACTTT,TRBJ1-6,.,.,TRBV7-2
CASSLVAGRAGEQYF,TGTGCCAGCAGCTTAGTGGCGGGGAGGGCGGGCGAGCAGTACTTC,TRBJ2-7,TRBD2,.,TRBV7-2
CATMGGYNSLGANVLTF,TGTGCCACTATGGGGGGATATAACAGTCTAGGGGCCAACGTCCTGACTTTC,TRBJ2-6,.,.,TRBV5-5
CASSHRGGSYEQYF,TGTGCCAGCAGCCACAGGGGCGGCTCCTACGAGCAGTACTTC,TRBJ2-7,TRBD1,.,TRBV27
CASSYGTSGGANEQYF,TGTGCCAGCAGCTATGGGACTAGCGGGGGGGCCAACGAGCAGTACTTC,TRBJ2-7,TRBD2,.,TRBV7-4
CASSFSRQGGQPQHF,TGTGCCAGCAGCTTTTCCCGACAGGGCGGGCAGCCCCAGCATTTT,TRBJ1-5,TRBD1,.,TRBV11-2
CASSYWDRESGYTF,TGTGCCAGCAGTTACTGGGACAGGGAATCCGGCTACACCTTC,TRBJ1-2,TRBD1,.,TRBV6-5
CAWSESRQPQHF,TGTGCCTGGAGCGAGTCCCGACAGCCCCAGCATTTT,TRBJ1-5,.,.,TRBV30
CASSVFSSGGQETQYF,TGTGCCAGCAGCGTATTTTCTAGCGGGGGGCAAGAGACCCAGTACTTC,TRBJ2-5,TRBD2,.,TRBV9
CASSVLRGDTQYF,TGTGCCAGCAGCGTACTACGGGGAGATACGCAGTATTTT,TRBJ2-3,.,.,TRBV9
CSVEDPDRANEQFF,TGCAGCGTTGAAGATCCAGACAGGGCAAATGAGCAGTTCTTC,TRBJ2-1,TRBD1,.,TRBV29-1
CASSLERRTVDTEAFF,TGTGCCAGCAGCTTGGAGCGACGGACAGTTGACACTGAAGCTTTCTTT,TRBJ1-1,.,.,TRBV5-4
CASSFIPGQGNTEAFF,TGTGCCAGCAGTTTTATTCCGGGACAAGGGAACACTGAAGCTTTCTTT,TRBJ1-1,.,.,TRBV6-5
CASSSLQGKVGTQYF,TGTGCCAGCAGCTCGCTTCAGGGGAAAGTGGGGACCCAGTACTTC,TRBJ2-5,.,.,TRBV11-2
CASSFLLGQGSYEQYF,TGTGCCAGCAGCTTTCTCCTGGGACAGGGATCCTACGAGCAGTACTTC,TRBJ2-7,TRBD1,.,TRBV7-9
CASSVDRGDGGELFF,TGTGCCAGCAGCGTGGACAGGGGAGATGGCGGGGAGCTGTTTTTT,TRBJ2-2,TRBD1,.,TRBV7-2
CASSFSTGTDTQYF,TGTGCCAGCAGCTTCTCGACAGGTACAGATACGCAGTATTTT,TRBJ2-3,.,.,TRBV7-8
CASRLGLAGFSYEQYF,TGTGCCAGCAGACTGGGACTAGCGGGCTTCTCCTACGAGCAGTACTTC,TRBJ2-7,TRBD2,once,TRBV28
CASSLGQNNEQFF,TGTGCCAGCAGCTTAGGACAGAACAATGAGCAGTTCTTC,TRBJ2-1,.,.,TRBV7-7
CASSESSWVPEAFF,TGCGCCAGCAGTGAGTCGTCTTGGGTCCCGGAGGCTTTCTTT,TRBJ1-1,.,few,TRBV10-1
CAISTSTSPSNQPQHF,TGTGCCATCAGTACCAGTACCAGCCCAAGCAATCAGCCCCAGCATTTT,TRBJ1-5,.,.,TRBV10-3
CSVESGGGYGYTF,TGCAGCGTTGAATCCGGGGGCGGTTATGGCTACACCTTC,TRBJ1-2,.,few,TRBV29-1
CASIPWGGHTEAFF,TGTGCCAGCATACCCTGGGGGGGCCACACTGAAGCTTTCTTT,TRBJ1-1,.,.,TRBV5-8
CASSPLQETQYF,TGTGCCAGCTCACCATTACAAGAGACCCAGTACTTC,TRBJ2-5,.,.,TRBV18
CASRSGTGSYTF,TGTGCCAGCAGGTCGGGGACAGGGAGCTACACCTTC,TRBJ1-2,TRBD1,.,TRBV7-2
CASSLLPADTQYF,TGTGCCAGCAGCTTACTCCCGGCAGATACGCAGTATTTT,TRBJ2-3,.,.,TRBV7-8
CASSMGTGIYEQYF,TGTGCCAGTAGTATGGGGACAGGGATCTACGAGCAGTACTTC,TRBJ2-7,TRBD1,.,TRBV19
CASSPREDTDTQYF,TGCGCCAGCAGCCCTCGCGAGGACACAGATACGCAGTATTTT,TRBJ2-3,.,.,TRBV4-1
CAWSDMVGKTQYF,TGTGCCTGGAGTGATATGGTAGGCAAGACCCAGTACTTC,TRBJ2-5,.,.,TRBV30
CASSFSTPGQGNGYTF,TGTGCCAGCAGCTTTTCCACACCGGGACAGGGAAATGGCTACACCTTC,TRBJ1-2,TRBD1,.,TRBV7-3
CASSQDLPRDSYNEQFF,TGCGCCAGCAGCCAAGATCTTCCCCGGGACTCCTACAATGAGCAGTTCTTC,TRBJ2-1,.,.,TRBV4-3
CASSLWDSRYEQYF,TGTGCCAGCAGCTTATGGGACAGTAGGTACGAGCAGTACTTC,TRBJ2-7,TRBD1,.,TRBV7-6
CAISEKPAVRGNTIYF,TGTGCCATCAGTGAGAAGCCCGCGGTTCGTGGAAACACCATATATTTT,TRBJ1-3,.,.,TRBV10-3